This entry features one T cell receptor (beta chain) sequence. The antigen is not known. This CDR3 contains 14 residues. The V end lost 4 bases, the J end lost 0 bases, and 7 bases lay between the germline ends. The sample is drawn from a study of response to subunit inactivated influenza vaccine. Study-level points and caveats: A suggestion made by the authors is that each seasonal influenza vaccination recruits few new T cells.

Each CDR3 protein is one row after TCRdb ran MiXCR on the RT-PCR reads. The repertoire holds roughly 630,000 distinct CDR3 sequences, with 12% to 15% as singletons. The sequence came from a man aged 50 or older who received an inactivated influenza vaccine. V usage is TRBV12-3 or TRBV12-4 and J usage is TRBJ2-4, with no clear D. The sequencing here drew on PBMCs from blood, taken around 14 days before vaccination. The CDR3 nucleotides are TGTGCCAGCAGTTCTCGGATAGCCAAAAACATTCAGTACTTC. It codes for CASSSRIAKNIQYF.